The present entry profiles one TCR beta chain with its context. What it binds is not known. Just one base apart from a much larger clone, this may be a read error. A modified ARM-PCR protocol with three rounds of nested PCR amplified TCRbeta. TCRdb called the multiplex PCR reads again in MiXCR, with one record for every CDR3 protein. The sample holds 110,000 or so distinct CDR3 sequences, roughly 73% seen once. This entry comes from a study of tumor and adjacent non-tumor tissue in lung cancer. RNA was extracted from bulk tissue without any cell sorting. Findings and caveats of the study: Tumor TCR diversity, when higher, was linked to shorter survival.

The germline gives CDR1 MNHNS, CDR2 SASEGT. There are 15 residues in the CDR3. The receptor comes from a woman between 55 and 75 years old with non-small cell lung cancer. Input material: lung tumor tissue. The V gene is TRBV6-1, the J gene TRBJ2-7, with D maybe TRBD1 (6 bases). The CDR3 protein is CASSEGTGQSYEQYF. Written as DNA, the CDR3 is TGTGCCAGCAGCGAAGGAACAGGGCAGTCCTACGAGCAGTACTTC.